Sequencing of this T cell receptor (beta chain) was carried out in a study of T cells in Graves' hyperthyroidism and ophthalmopathy. Study-wide findings and caveats: The model anticipated ophthalmopathy a median about six months pre-onset.

Amplified regions were TCR beta CDR3 sequences from RNA transcripts. The HTBI primer set served for first-round RT-PCR of the TCR CDR3. TCRdb passed the multiplex PCR reads through MiXCR, listing each CDR3 protein once. The table records roughly 280,000 distinct CDR3 sequences, 22% of them present only once. On this clonotype itself: What it binds is unknown.

In the ophthalmopathy cohort, Clinical Activity Score was at least 3, NOSPECS grade at least 4, and duration under 3 months. This receptor was obtained from a man aged 25 to 40 with Graves' ophthalmopathy. The sequenced sample consisted of blood.

The CDR3 loop reads CASMTRANTGELFF. CDR3 sequence (DNA): TGTGCCAGCATGACCAGGGCTAACACCGGGGAGCTGTTTTTT. The chain is built from TRBV6-1 and TRBJ2-2; D is perhaps TRBD1 (5 bases). The V and J ends lost 7 bases and 2 bases respectively, with 11 bases between them. The CDR3 has 14 amino acids. Germline V lookup: CDR1 MNHNS, CDR2 SASEGT.